This entry lists 23 T cell receptor beta chains sequenced from one sample in a study of CD8+CD57+ T cells in acquired aplastic anemia (dated by TCRdb to 2016 to 2019). Patients chosen for sequencing had shown expansion of CD8+CD57+ cells by flow cytometry. These reads were obtained on an Illumina HiSeq 2000. TCR beta VDJ combination and CDR3 sequence profiling used genomic DNA as the template. TCRdb passed the public sequencing reads through fastp at Q25 and MiXCR, retaining productive beta sequences. Every distinct CDR3 protein forms one entry, paired with its most common genes and DNA. This sample lists about 180,000 distinct CDR3 sequences; roughly 50% were detected once. The ten largest account for 1.8% of the sample. The specimen sequenced was sorted CD4+, CD8+, or CD8+CD57+ T cells (not recorded which) from PBMCs. These receptors were taken from a human donor with aplastic anemia.

This clonotype was observed a handful of times. The V call is TRBV10-1, the J call TRBJ2-2; D is unclear. The length of the CDR3 is 16 residues. Germline assignment: CDR1 WNHNN and CDR2 SYGVQD (reference sequence). Trimming cost V 2 bases and J 2 bases, with 12 bases left between them. The CDR3 protein is CASSEGETPNTGELFF. Here the CDR3 DNA reads TGCGCCAGCAGTGAGGGGGAAACCCCCAACACCGGGGAGCTGTTTTTT.

CDR3 protein: CATGPLNYGYTF. In nucleotides, the CDR3 is TGTGCTACAGGGCCCCTTAACTATGGCTACACCTTC. This chain uses TRBV19 with TRBJ1-2; weak D call: TRBD1 (6 bases). The CDR3 spans 12 residues. The germline CDR1 and CDR2 sequences are LNHDA and SQIVND (reference sequence).

This clonotype was recorded at least ten times. The rearrangement links TRBV4-3 to TRBJ2-3, with D uncertain. The CDR3 covers 15 residues. Germline assignment: CDR1 LGHNA and CDR2 YSLEER. Trimming cost V 0 bases and J 2 bases, with 9 bases left between them. CDR3 nucleotides: TGCGCCAGCAGCCAAGATCACTTAGTCACAGATACGCAGTATTTT. This codes for CASSQDHLVTDTQYF.

The chain has TRBV6-1 and TRBJ1-6, with a tentative D call TRBD1 (6 bases). Germline CDR1 MNHNS, CDR2 SASEGT. With 9 bases removed from V and 10 bases from J, the gap between germline ends came to 16 bases. CDR3 length: 13 amino acids. CDR3 DNA sequence: TGTGCCAGTACAGGGAACCCAAACTCACCCCTCCACTTT. Amino acid sequence: CASTGNPNSPLHF.

About this clonotype: The junction departs from the called germline gene at one end, perhaps through a read error. The rearrangement links TRBV5-1 to TRBJ2-3; D is perhaps TRBD2 (5 bases). Germline CDR1 SGHRS, CDR2 YFSETQ. This CDR3 contains 15 residues. CDR3 nucleotide sequence: TGCGCCAGCAGCCCCGAAGCGTCTAGCACCGATACGCAGTATTTT. This translates into CASSPEASSTDTQYF.

The chain couples TRBV2 to TRBJ1-1; tentative D call: TRBD1 (5 bases). V dropped 7 bases and J dropped 5 bases, with 14 bases sitting between them. Germline V gene lookup returns CDR1 SNHLY and CDR2 FYNNEI. CDR3 size: 13 residues. CDR3 amino acids: CASKRGSETEAFF. The CDR3 DNA is TGTGCCAGCAAGAGGGGAAGTGAAACTGAAGCTTTCTTT.

In this sample, this clonotype turned up many times. This chain links TRBV9 with TRBJ2-2; 8 bases agree with TRBD1. The CDR3 has 15 residues. Per the germline V gene, CDR1 is SGDLS and CDR2 is YYNGEE. V gave up 3 bases and J gave up 3 bases; unmatched junction bases: 4. The CDR3, as DNA: TGTGCCAGCAGCGCGACAGGGGCTCACACCGGGGAGCTGTTTTTT. Its translation is CASSATGAHTGELFF.

This clonotype was observed once. The chain uses TRBV5-4 and TRBJ2-1; possible D gene TRBD2, 5 bases. With 0 bases removed from V and 8 bases from J, the gap between germline ends came to 18 bases. The CDR3 contains 16 residues. Per germline, CDR1 SGHNT and CDR2 YYREEE (reference sequence). The CDR3 nucleotides are TGTGCCAGCAGCTTGGGCGCGGGCGTAGCTGACGATGAGCAGTTCTTC. This sequence encodes CASSLGAGVADDEQFF.

The sample holds a few counts of this clonotype. The rearrangement uses TRBV28 and TRBJ1-4, with D possibly matching TRBD1 (5 bases). Trimming removed 10 bases from V and 7 bases from J, with 13 bases in between. Germline assignment: CDR1 MDHEN and CDR2 SYDVKM. This CDR3 spans 12 amino acids. The CDR3: CATDSSSEKLFF. The CDR3, as DNA: TGTGCCACCGACAGTTCGAGTGAAAAACTGTTTTTT. The full variable domain, with the rest looked up from reference TRBV28 and TRBJ1-4, is DVKVTQSSRYLVKRTGEKVFLECVQDMDHENMFWYRQDPGLGLRLIYFSYDVKMKEKGDIPEGYSVSREKKERFSLILESASTNQTSMYLCATDSSSEKLFFGSGTQLSVL.

There are many counts of this clonotype. The chain joins TRBV11-2 to TRBJ2-2; no reliable D call. Trimming stripped 0 bases from V and 1 base from J, with 12 bases between. From germline, CDR1 is SGHAT and CDR2 FQNNGV. This CDR3 is built from 17 residues. The CDR3 region is CASSLEFGRKNTGELFF. The CDR3 DNA follows: TGTGCCAGCAGCTTAGAATTTGGCAGGAAGAACACCGGGGAGCTGTTTTTT.

This clonotype was picked up many times. The J gene is TRBJ2-1, the V gene TRBV20-1, with 9 bases matching TRBD2. Germline CDR1 is DFQATT and CDR2 is SNEGSKA (reference sequence). The CDR3 has 13 residues. CDR3 DNA: TGCAGCTCCGCGGGGGGGGGAGGGAATGAGCAGTTCTTC. It specifies CSSAGGGGNEQFF.

The chain links TRBV12-3 or TRBV12-4 to TRBJ1-6; perhaps TRBD1 as D (6 bases). V lost 6 bases and J 3 bases, leaving 12 bases between the germline ends. The CDR3 loop spans 15 amino acids. The CDR3 DNA is TGTGCCAGCAGCCCTTTGGACAGCTATAATTCACCCCTCCACTTT. This sequence encodes CASSPLDSYNSPLHF.

The table lists this clonotype with many counts. The chain carries TRBV2 and TRBJ2-7; the D gene could be TRBD1 or TRBD2 (5 bases each). Trimming stripped 1 base from V and 4 bases from J, with 14 bases between. The germline V gene has CDR1 SNHLY and CDR2 FYNNEI. There are 15 residues in the CDR3. The CDR3 spells CASSEGQVGRYEQYF. The DNA for the CDR3 is TGTGCCAGCAGTGAAGGGCAGGTGGGACGTTACGAGCAGTACTTC.

Regarding this clonotype: A much larger clone is a single base away; this may be a read error. A read error is likely, as this CDR3 ends without the conserved phenylalanine or tryptophan. V is TRBV10-3 and J is TRBJ1-2; tentatively, D is TRBD1 (5 bases). The CDR3 contains 15 residues. Germline values: CDR1 ENHRY, CDR2 SYGVKD. The CDR3 region is CASSQDTRGYGGYTS. The CDR3 DNA reads as TGTGCCAGCAGTCAGGACACCCGGGGCTATGGTGGCTACACCTCC.

This clonotype showed up many times. Here the CDR3 reads CASSLEARPADEKLFF. CDR3 in DNA: TGTGCCAGCAGCTTAGAAGCCCGCCCAGCAGATGAAAAACTGTTTTTT. The chain employs TRBV7-2 and TRBJ1-4; no clear D. Looked up from germline, CDR1 is SGHTA and CDR2 is FQGNSA. Deletions cut 1 base from V and 6 bases from J, with 15 bases between. There are 16 residues in the CDR3. Full variable domain (missing parts from reference TRBV7-2 and TRBJ1-4): GAGVSQSPSNKVTEKGKDVELRCDPISGHTALYWYRQSLGQGLEFLIYFQGNSAPDKSGLPSDRFSAERTGGSVSTLTIQRTQQEDSAVYLCASSLEARPADEKLFFGSGTQLSVL.

Note on this clonotype: The junction does not match germline at one end; this may be a read error. V and J are TRBV3-1 and TRBJ2-7, with 8 bases matching TRBD1. The CDR3 length is 18 residues. The germline gives CDR1 LGHDT, CDR2 YNNKEL (reference sequence). This CDR3 reads CASRPNNPPRDRTYKQYF. The CDR3, as DNA: TGTGCCAGCAGGCCTAACAACCCCCCCCGGGACAGGACCTACAAGCAGTACTTC.

The genes are TRBV24-1 and TRBJ1-3, with unresolved D. The V and J ends lost 3 bases and 1 base respectively, with 9 bases between them. The CDR3 has 15 amino acids. Germline V gives CDR1 KGHDR, CDR2 SFDVKD. CDR3 residues: CATSDSRVSGNTIYF. As DNA, the CDR3 is TGTGCCACCAGTGATAGCCGGGTATCTGGAAACACCATATATTTT.

The rearrangement joins TRBV20-1 to TRBJ1-1; D not resolved. Trimming removed 4 bases at V and 0 bases at J, with 6 bases between. There are 12 residues in the CDR3. CDR1 DFQATT and CDR2 SNEGSKA come from the germline V gene (reference sequence). The chain's CDR3 is CSAMAMNTEAFF. The CDR3, as DNA: TGCAGTGCTATGGCAATGAACACTGAAGCTTTCTTT.

V usage is TRBV25-1 and J usage is TRBJ2-3; TRBD2 matches 9 bases. V was pared by 6 bases and J by 3 bases, with 13 bases of the junction left unmatched. The CDR3 is made up of 17 amino acids. Germline V CDR1 and CDR2: MGHDK, SYGVNS. CDR3 bases: TGTGCCAGCAGCTTAGATCGGCTAGCGGGAACGACAGATACGCAGTATTTT. Protein product: CASSLDRLAGTTDTQYF.

This clonotype appeared many times. The chain is built from TRBV6-6 and TRBJ1-6, with D unresolved. This CDR3 region has 17 residues. V was clipped by 2 bases and J by 0 bases, with 11 bases between them. Germline loops: CDR1 MNHNY, CDR2 SVGAGI (reference sequence). The CDR3 spells CASSYEARRSYNSPLHF. The CDR3 DNA sequence: TGTGCCAGCAGTTACGAGGCCCGCCGCTCCTATAATTCACCCCTCCACTTT.

This clonotype was observed a few times. The V and J genes are TRBV24-1 and TRBJ1-5; D perhaps matches TRBD1 (5 bases). CDR1 and CDR2 from the germline V gene are KGHDR and SFDVKD. CDR3 length: 14 amino acids. The CDR3 nucleotides are TGTACGAACCATAGTCAGGGTTCGAATCAGCCCCAGCATTTT. Translating it yields CTNHSQGSNQPQHF.

In this sample, this clonotype turned up many times. The CDR3 bases are TGTGCCAGTAGTATCGTTTTACACCGGACGGCTAATCAGCCCCAGCATTTT. It encodes CASSIVLHRTANQPQHF. This chain uses TRBV19 with TRBJ1-5; D is unclear. The length of the CDR3 is 17 residues. Germline CDR1 LNHDA, CDR2 SQIVND (reference sequence). The V end was cut by 3 bases, the J end by 4 bases, with 19 bases between.

This clonotype came up many times. This chain links TRBV5-5 with TRBJ1-2; D not certain. The CDR3 has 14 amino acids. Germline CDR1 and CDR2: SGHKS and YYEKEE (reference sequence). Trimming pared 3 bases from V and 5 bases from J, leaving 14 bases between. The CDR3 here is CASSSPRGEYGYTF. The CDR3 DNA reads as TGTGCCAGCAGCTCCCCCCGTGGGGAGTATGGCTACACCTTC.